These 19 T cell receptor beta chains originate from one sample sequenced in a study of T cell responses to AZD1222 COVID-19 vaccine. Clones were read by immunoSEQ multiplex PCR, and TCRdb kept only the in-frame ones, dropping some. This table has about 120,000 clones, approximately 85% appearing once. The material was peripheral blood, obtained on day 0 of MenACWY control vaccination. The receptors shown here come from an adult in good health.

V and J are TRBV3-1 (or the pseudogene TRBV3-2) and TRBJ2-1, with TRBD1 matching over 8 bases. Germline V CDR1 and CDR2: LGHDT, YNNKEL (reference sequence). Losses at the gene ends were 5 bases for V and 4 bases for J; bases not matched to a gene: 4. The CDR3 runs to 14 residues. The CDR3 DNA follows: TGTGCCAGCAGCGGGACAGGAGCTTACAATGAGCAGTTCTTC. Translating it yields CASSGTGAYNEQFF.

The chain links TRBV3-1 (or the pseudogene TRBV3-2) to TRBJ1-6, with 10 positions matching TRBD1. The germline gives CDR1 LGHDT, CDR2 YNNKEL (reference sequence). This CDR3 has 14 residues. Trimming at V came to 5 bases and at J to 7 bases, leaving 2 bases not matched to a gene. CDR3 coding DNA: TGTGCCAGCAGCTCGGGACAGGGGAATTCACCCCTCCACTTT. Residues: CASSSGQGNSPLHF.

This clone was observed a few times. J is TRBJ2-3 and V is TRBV7-9; TRBD1 is a possible D gene (5 bases). CDR1 is SEHNR and CDR2 is FQNEAQ in the germline V gene (reference sequence). The ends were cut back, 7 bases at V and 2 bases at J, with 13 bases in the middle. The CDR3 is 14 amino acids. The CDR3 loop reads CASTRQGSTDTQYF. In DNA form, the CDR3 reads TGTGCCAGCACCCGGCAGGGCTCCACAGATACGCAGTATTTT.

The V call is TRBV18, the J call TRBJ1-1, with D unclear. The V gene's germline CDR1 is KGHSH and CDR2 LQKENI. Deletions cut 1 base from V and 7 bases from J, with 4 bases between. The CDR3 consists of 11 residues. Written as DNA, the CDR3 is TGTGCCAGCTCACCACAGGGTGAAGCTTTCTTT. It codes for CASSPQGEAFF.

This chain joins TRBV4-2 and TRBJ2-7; possible D gene TRBD2, 6 bases. V shed 0 bases and J shed 6 bases, with 24 bases lying between them. The V gene's germline CDR1 is LGHNA and CDR2 YNFKEQ. This CDR3 spans 18 amino acids. The CDR3 DNA reads as TGTGCCAGCAGCCAAGATCTGATGGGTCTCGGGACTTCGGGCGAGCAGTACTTC. Translated, it gives CASSQDLMGLGTSGEQYF.

The chain has TRBV5-1 and TRBJ1-2, with D unclear. V lost 5 bases and J lost 4, with 18 bases in between. This CDR3 region has 15 residues. Germline V gene sequence: CDR1 SGHRS, CDR2 YFSETQ. In DNA form, the CDR3 reads TGCGCCAGCAGAGATGCGGTAAGGGAAACCTATGGCTACACCTTC. Its translation is CASRDAVRETYGYTF.

The chain has TRBV5-1 and TRBJ2-5; D is unclear. Germline V gives CDR1 SGHRS, CDR2 YFSETQ. V was clipped by 1 base and J by 4 bases, with 2 bases between them. The CDR3 extends over 11 amino acids. CDR3 in amino acids: CASSLLETQYF. Here the CDR3 DNA reads TGCGCCAGCAGCTTGTTAGAGACCCAGTACTTC. The whole variable domain, remainder taken from reference TRBV5-1 and TRBJ2-5, is KAGVTQTPRYLIKTRGQQVTLSCSPISGHRSVSWYQQTPGQGLQFLFEYFSETQRNKGNFPGRFSGRQFSNSRSEMNVSTLELGDSALYLCASSLLETQYFGPGTRLLVL.

The rearrangement joins TRBV7-3 to TRBJ2-5; perhaps TRBD1 as D (5 bases). Germline V gene lookup returns CDR1 SGHTA and CDR2 FQGTGA. Trimming removed 0 bases from V and 5 bases from J, with 10 bases in between. This CDR3 contains 14 residues. The CDR3 DNA reads as TGTGCCAGCAGCTTAACGCCAGGGATGGAGACCCAGTACTTC. It codes for CASSLTPGMETQYF.

This clone was detected only once. The chain couples TRBV5-1 to TRBJ1-2, with 8 bases that match TRBD1. With V trimmed by 0 bases and J by 4 bases, 5 bases remained unmatched. The CDR3 has 15 amino acids. Germline V lookup: CDR1 SGHRS, CDR2 YFSETQ. CDR3 nucleotides: TGCGCCAGCAGCTTGGGGACAGGGCAACCCTATGGCTACACCTTC. Its protein is CASSLGTGQPYGYTF.

V gene TRBV5-1 combines with J gene TRBJ1-2, with a weak D call TRBD1 (5 bases). V lost 0 bases and J 3 bases, leaving 12 bases between the germline ends. Germline loops: CDR1 SGHRS, CDR2 YFSETQ. CDR3 length: 15 amino acids. CDR3 in DNA: TGCGCCAGCAGCTTGGCCCCAGGGCCGGACTATGGCTACACCTTC. This translates into CASSLAPGPDYGYTF.

The V and J genes are TRBV3-1 (or the pseudogene TRBV3-2) and TRBJ2-6, with D hard to call. CDR1 is LGHDT and CDR2 is YNNKEL in the germline V gene (reference sequence). The CDR3 loop spans 15 amino acids. V was trimmed by 7 bases and J by 0 bases, leaving 10 bases between them. The CDR3, as DNA: TGTGCCAGCATCGCACGAGACTCTGGGGCCAACGTCCTGACTTTC. Encoded protein: CASIARDSGANVLTF.

V gene TRBV7-9 combines with J gene TRBJ1-3, with 7 bases aligning to TRBD1. Germline V gene data show CDR1 as SEHNR and CDR2 as FQNEAQ (reference sequence). The CDR3 length is 14 residues. V dropped 5 bases and J dropped 7; count of bases not matched to a gene: 8. As DNA, the CDR3 is TGTGCCAGCAGCGAAAGACAGGGACGGAACACCATATATTTT. The encoded protein is CASSERQGRNTIYF.

The chain recombines TRBV7-2 with TRBJ1-5; D ambiguous. The CDR3 is made up of 13 amino acids. The germline V gene encodes CDR1 SGHTA and CDR2 FQGNSA. With 4 bases removed from V and 7 bases from J, the gap between germline ends came to 11 bases. CDR3: CASSSEGGQPQHF. The CDR3, as DNA: TGTGCCAGCAGCTCGGAGGGTGGGCAGCCCCAGCATTTT.

The rearrangement links TRBV6-5 to TRBJ1-2, with unresolved D. The CDR3 covers 14 residues. CDR1 is MNHEY and CDR2 is SVGAGI in the germline V gene. Trimming removed 6 bases at V and 9 bases at J, with 20 bases between. The CDR3 bases are TGTGCCAGCAGAGGGAGCGGGCTTTTGAACAGCTACACCTTC. It codes for CASRGSGLLNSYTF.

This chain uses TRBV5-4 with TRBJ1-6, with D perhaps TRBD1 (6 bases). This CDR3 comprises 15 residues. Germline CDR1 is SGHNT and CDR2 is YYREEE (reference sequence). The germline V and J ends were trimmed by 4 bases and 8 bases, with 16 bases remaining between them. The CDR3 sequence: CASSTGQWTHSPLHF. The CDR3 coding sequence is TGTGCCAGCAGCACCGGACAGTGGACTCATTCACCCCTCCACTTT.

V gene TRBV25-1 combines with J gene TRBJ2-3, with 10 positions matching TRBD2. Germline CDR1 is MGHDK and CDR2 is SYGVNS. Trimming cost V 5 bases and J 4 bases; bases outside gene matches: 6. CDR3 size: 15 residues. For the CDR3, the DNA is TGTGCCAGCAGTCTCAGCGGGGGGGTCTCAGATACGCAGTATTTT. Its translation is CASSLSGGVSDTQYF. The whole variable domain, filled in from reference TRBV25-1 and TRBJ2-3, reads EADIYQTPRYLVIGTGKKITLECSQTMGHDKMYWYQQDPGMELHLIHYSYGVNSTEKGDLSSESTVSRIRTEHFPLTLESARPSHTSQYLCASSLSGGVSDTQYFGPGTRLTVL.

This chain connects TRBV5-1 to TRBJ2-5; D tentatively fits TRBD1 or TRBD2 (6 bases each). The V end lost 3 bases, the J end lost 4 bases, and 19 bases lay between the germline ends. Germline V gene lookup returns CDR1 SGHRS and CDR2 YFSETQ. The length of the CDR3 is 16 residues. The CDR3 region is CASSSLGGTAPETQYF. For the CDR3, the DNA is TGCGCCAGCAGCTCGCTAGGGGGGACTGCCCCAGAGACCCAGTACTTC.

V is TRBV4-3 and J is TRBJ1-6, with TRBD1 identical over 12 bases. The CDR3 is 22 residues long. Trimming took 0 bases from V and 8 from J; bases not matched to a gene: 20. Germline lookup yields CDR1 LGHNA and CDR2 YSLEER. The CDR3 is CASSQEPLTGTGGFSGYSPLHF. Here the CDR3 DNA reads TGCGCCAGCAGCCAAGAGCCCTTAACCGGGACAGGGGGCTTCTCTGGGTATTCACCCCTCCACTTT.

This clone was counted once. This chain joins TRBV6-1 and TRBJ1-2; 7 bases are shared with TRBD1. Germline V gene lookup returns CDR1 MNHNS and CDR2 SASEGT. This CDR3 is 13 amino acids long. The trim removed 8 bases at V and 8 bases at J, leaving 11 bases unmatched. The chain's CDR3 is CASEDQGDGGYTF. Written as DNA, the CDR3 is TGTGCCAGCGAAGACCAGGGGGACGGCGGCTACACCTTC.